A selection of T cell receptor beta chains follows, all from one sample in a study of T cells after posttransplantation cyclophosphamide. Profiled with immunoSEQ multiplex PCR; TCRdb holds only in-frame clones, not every one. The data show 25,000 to 35,000 clones, with none appearing a single time. The sequenced material came from PBMCs. The receptors come from a woman aged 60-75 years in good health, CMV-negative, and a related stem cell transplant donor. The CDR3 runs from the conserved cysteine through the conserved F or W. A D gene is named only where the DNA matches it firmly. Clone size is shown for a subset of rows, as once, few, many or a class of expanded clone.

J gene	clone size	V gene	D gene	CDR3 protein	CDR3 DNA
TRBJ2-3	many	TRBV18	.	CASSPPSRDTQYF	TGTGCCAGCTCACCTCCCTCGAGGGATACGCAGTATTTT
TRBJ2-7	many	TRBV11-1	TRBD2	CASSAPGGAYEQYF	TGTGCCAGCAGCGCCCCTGGGGGGGCCTACGAGCAGTACTTC
TRBJ1-2	many	TRBV6-1	.	CASSYPYSTDGYTF	TGTGCCAGCAGCTATCCATACTCAACGGATGGCTACACCTTC
TRBJ1-3	many	TRBV7-2	.	CASSLAGTGTGNTIYF	TGTGCCAGCAGCTTAGCAGGTACAGGGACTGGAAACACCATATATTTT
TRBJ1-2	many	TRBV5-1	.	CASSLQEANYGYTF	TGCGCCAGCAGCTTGCAGGAAGCTAACTATGGCTACACCTTC
TRBJ1-1	many	TRBV6-6	.	CASSYSIREGALGAFF	TGTGCCAGCAGTTACTCGATTCGGGAAGGGGCTCTTGGTGCTTTCTTT
TRBJ2-3	.	TRBV28	TRBD2	CASSIRGSPTDTQYF	TGTGCCAGCAGTATTCGCGGGAGCCCCACAGATACGCAGTATTTT
TRBJ1-2	many	TRBV27	.	CASSLSLGGYGYTF	TGTGCCAGCAGTTTATCGTTGGGGGGCTATGGCTACACCTTC
TRBJ1-1	many	TRBV19	.	CASSRGRGQVNTEAFF	TGTGCCAGTAGCCGGGGGCGGGGGCAAGTGAACACTGAAGCTTTCTTT
TRBJ1-1	.	TRBV27	TRBD1	CASSFTRTGGAGTEAFF	TGTGCCAGCAGTTTTACCCGGACAGGGGGCGCCGGCACTGAAGCTTTCTTT
TRBJ2-7	many	TRBV5-5	.	CASSLGGHYEQYF	TGTGCCAGCAGCTTGGGTGGGCACTACGAGCAGTACTTC
TRBJ2-1	.	TRBV27	TRBD2	CASSFFSAGGGNEQFF	TGTGCCAGCAGTTTCTTCTCTGCGGGAGGAGGCAATGAGCAGTTCTTC
TRBJ1-5	many	TRBV10-3	TRBD1	CAISGQGGDNQPQHF	TGTGCCATCAGTGGCCAGGGGGGCGACAATCAGCCCCAGCATTTT
TRBJ2-7	many	TRBV6-5	.	CASRGGVSVSHEQYF	TGTGCCAGCAGAGGGGGGGTTTCGGTCTCCCACGAGCAGTACTTC